The 5 T cell receptor beta chains below were found in one sample sequenced in a study of blood T cell repertoires in COVID-19. The repertoire was sequenced with immunoSEQ multiplex PCR; TCRdb's copy has only in-frame clones and lacks some. The top ten clones hold about 8.9% of a sample with 210,000 or so clones, about four fifths of them seen once. The sequenced sample was PBMCs or T cells enriched from blood (not recorded which). The receptors originated from a woman aged 45-59 years with acute COVID-19.

This clone has just a few counts. V usage is TRBV28 and J usage is TRBJ2-3, with TRBD2 as a possible D gene (5 bases). CDR1 and CDR2 from the germline V gene are MDHEN and SYDVKM. There are 15 residues in the CDR3. Trimming took 3 bases from V and 1 from J, leaving 11 bases between them. The chain's CDR3 is CASSFRGVGTDTQYF. The DNA for the CDR3 is TGTGCCAGCAGTTTTCGGGGAGTCGGCACAGATACGCAGTATTTT. The whole variable domain, filled in from reference TRBV28 and TRBJ2-3, reads DVKVTQSSRYLVKRTGEKVFLECVQDMDHENMFWYRQDPGLGLRLIYFSYDVKMKEKGDIPEGYSVSREKKERFSLILESASTNQTSMYLCASSFRGVGTDTQYFGPGTRLTVL.

This clone came up a few times. The rearrangement uses TRBV10-3 and TRBJ2-7; 13 bases are shared with TRBD2. The germline gives CDR1 ENHRY, CDR2 SYGVKD. CDR3 length: 19 residues. V was clipped by 10 bases and J by 7 bases; unmatched bases: 25. CDR3 in DNA: TGTGCCACCATGGGGGCAACTAGCGGGAGGGCCGGGGCTACGGGTGAGCAGTACTTC. Residues: CATMGATSGRAGATGEQYF.

This sequence joins TRBV7-9 and TRBJ1-4; TRBD1 is a possible D gene (5 bases). CDR3 size: 15 residues. CDR1 and CDR2 (germline): SEHNR, FQNEAQ (reference sequence). Trimming removed 5 bases at V and 7 bases at J, with 17 bases between. CDR3 in DNA: TGTGCCAGCAGCCCGGAGACAGTCCTTGGTGAAAAACTGTTTTTT. Translating it yields CASSPETVLGEKLFF.

The rearrangement links TRBV2 to TRBJ2-7; 11 nucleotides agree with TRBD1. The V gene's germline CDR1 is SNHLY and CDR2 FYNNEI. This CDR3 spans 13 amino acids. V was clipped by 8 bases and J by 7 bases; unmatched bases: 7. The CDR3 loop is CASLGDRGLEQYF. CDR3 nucleotide sequence: TGTGCCAGCCTGGGGGACAGGGGGTTAGAGCAGTACTTC.

The rearrangement uses TRBV24-1 and TRBJ2-2; the match to TRBD2 covers 8 bases. The germline CDR1 and CDR2 sequences are KGHDR and SFDVKD. V lost 9 bases and J lost 5; bases outside the gene matches: 7. This CDR3 comprises 14 residues. The CDR3 region is CATAGPGGTGELFF. Written as DNA, the CDR3 is TGTGCCACCGCGGGGCCGGGGGGGACCGGGGAGCTGTTTTTT.